This T cell receptor beta chain was recovered during a study of OX40 agonist ivuxolimab in advanced cancers. The data were produced by immunoSEQ multiplex PCR, yet TCRdb's version contains in-frame clones alone and is incomplete. The sample lists approximately 71,000 clones, approximately 94% occurring once. Germline V gives CDR1 SGHKS, CDR2 YYEKEE (reference sequence). With V trimmed by 0 bases and J by 6 bases, 6 bases remained unmatched. The length of the CDR3 is 15 residues. This TCR came from an adult with an advanced solid tumor such as melanoma, head and neck, liver or kidney cancer. V usage is TRBV5-5 and J usage is TRBJ2-1; 7 bases fit TRBD2. The source was CD4+ or CD8+ T cells sorted from blood, collected in a trial of the OX40 agonist ivuxolimab. DNA for the CDR3: TGTGCCAGCAGCTTGGGTGCGGGAGAGGGCAATGAGCAGTTCTTC. Translation gives CASSLGAGEGNEQFF.